What follows are 17 T cell receptor beta chains derived from one specimen sequenced in a study of beta chain features in type 1 diabetes. Broader study findings: TCRB CDR3 length was moderately but significantly reduced in all four CD4+ subsets of Type 1 diabetes patients.

Their antigens remain unidentified. Every bit of the isolated RNA underwent reverse transcription, so sequencing read expressed TCRB transcripts. Using immunoSEQ multiplex PCR, the repertoire was profiled, and TCRdb retains in-frame clones only, with some absent. The sample includes roughly 700,000 clones, around 15% of them seen just once. Sequenced sample: naive CD4+ T cells from blood. The receptors derive from a man in his late teens or twenties with type 1 diabetes.

This chain connects TRBV30 to TRBJ1-2; TRBD1 aligns across 9 bases. V dropped 2 bases and J dropped 7; count of bases not matched to a gene: 2. The germline CDR1 and CDR2 sequences are GTSNPN and SVGIG (reference sequence). The CDR3 spans 12 residues. CDR3 nucleotide sequence: TGTGCCTGGAGTCGGGACAGGGTTGGCTACACCTTC. Its translation is CAWSRDRVGYTF.

This clone was observed a few times. The gene calls are TRBV10-3 and TRBJ1-4, with no clear D. In germline, CDR1 is ENHRY, CDR2 SYGVKD. The CDR3 covers 13 residues. Trimming took 3 bases from V and 8 from J, leaving 10 bases between them. CDR3 sequence (DNA): TGTGCCATCAGTGACTCGGTGACCGAAAAACTGTTTTTT. Residues: CAISDSVTEKLFF.

This clone has more than one count but fewer than ten. CDR3 bases: TGTGCCAGCAGGACAGCGGGGGCAGCGGGGACCCAGTACTTC. Amino acid sequence: CASRTAGAAGTQYF. The chain joins TRBV6-5 to TRBJ2-5; 8 bases align to TRBD2. The germline CDR1 and CDR2 sequences are MNHEY and SVGAGI. The CDR3 runs 14 residues. V shed 6 bases and J 7 bases; nucleotides not matched to a gene: 10.

The rearrangement links TRBV18 to TRBJ2-3; TRBD2 might be the D (5 bases). Deletions cut 2 bases from V and 10 bases from J, with 13 bases between. The CDR3 is 13 residues long. Germline V gene sequence: CDR1 KGHSH, CDR2 LQKENI. CDR3 sequence reads: CASSPGGFQAQYF. The CDR3 DNA reads as TGTGCCAGCTCACCAGGAGGCTTTCAGGCGCAGTATTTT.

The chain carries TRBV6-5 and TRBJ2-7; TRBD2 matches 12 bases. The J segment lost 3 bases and the V segment lost 2 bases, leaving 2 bases of the junction unmatched. This CDR3 region has 15 residues. In germline, CDR1 is MNHEY, CDR2 SVGAGI. This chain's CDR3 is CASSYGLAGIYEQYF. CDR3 nucleotide sequence: TGTGCCAGCAGTTACGGACTAGCGGGGATCTACGAGCAGTACTTC.

The sample holds a few counts of this clone. This chain joins TRBV29-1 and TRBJ1-2; TRBD1 aligns across 9 bases. The CDR3 has 16 amino acids. V trimming: 1 base; J trimming: 4 bases; junction bases outside the gene matches: 10. Germline CDR1 and CDR2: SQVTM and ANQGSEA. CDR3 amino acids: CSVEGLGTGWGYGYTF. CDR3 sequence (DNA): TGCAGCGTTGAAGGGCTTGGGACAGGGTGGGGCTATGGCTACACCTTC.

This clone was seen a few times. This rearrangement joins TRBV7-9 to TRBJ2-7; D is possibly TRBD2 (5 bases). V dropped 6 bases and J dropped 2 bases, with 11 bases sitting between them. This CDR3 has 13 amino acids. Germline-derived CDR1 and CDR2 are SEHNR and FQNEAQ (reference sequence). CDR3 nucleotide sequence: TGTGCCAGCAGTCTCGGGGAAACCTACGAGCAGTACTTC. This codes for CASSLGETYEQYF.

This clone appeared a single time. The chain is built from TRBV5-1 and TRBJ2-2; D possibly corresponds to TRBD1 (5 bases). The CDR3 is made up of 16 amino acids. V lost 0 bases, J lost 2 bases, and 11 bases lay in between. In germline, CDR1 is SGHRS, CDR2 YFSETQ. The chain's CDR3 is CASSLEERGNTGELFF. The DNA for the CDR3 is TGCGCCAGCAGCTTGGAAGAAAGGGGCAACACCGGGGAGCTGTTTTTT.

The table lists this clone with a few counts. J is TRBJ1-5 and V is TRBV19, with no clear D. CDR1 and CDR2 from the germline V gene are LNHDA and SQIVND (reference sequence). This CDR3 spans 12 amino acids. Trimming took 8 bases from V and 9 from J, leaving 14 bases between them. This CDR3 reads CASRTGFGPQHF. The CDR3 nucleotides are TGTGCCAGTCGGACTGGGTTCGGGCCCCAGCATTTT.

The CDR3 DNA reads as TGTGCCAGCAGCTTAGGCCCCACTGAAGCTTTCTTT. The encoded protein is CASSLGPTEAFF. The chain is built from TRBV11-3 and TRBJ1-1; no clear D. Germline loops: CDR1 SGHNT, CDR2 YENEEA. The length of the CDR3 is 12 residues. Between the trimmed V and J ends, which lost 1 base and 4 bases, there was a span of 4 bases.

The chain has TRBV7-2 and TRBJ1-2; D unclear. Germline-derived CDR1 and CDR2 are SGHTA and FQGNSA. Trimming removed 5 bases from V and 4 bases from J, with 5 bases in between. This CDR3 contains 11 residues. The CDR3 protein is CASSPGYGYTF. In nucleotides, the CDR3 is TGTGCCAGCAGCCCCGGCTATGGCTACACCTTC. The variable domain in full, with the rest retrieved from reference TRBV7-2 and TRBJ1-2, is GAGVSQSPSNKVTEKGKDVELRCDPISGHTALYWYRQSLGQGLEFLIYFQGNSAPDKSGLPSDRFSAERTGGSVSTLTIQRTQQEDSAVYLCASSPGYGYTFGSGTRLTVV.

The gene calls are TRBV7-2 and TRBJ1-2; D call uncertain. Germline loops: CDR1 SGHTA, CDR2 FQGNSA. The CDR3 has 12 amino acids. The V gene lost 4 bases and the J gene lost 8 bases, with 11 bases spanning the gap. DNA for the CDR3: TGTGCCAGCAGCTCGAGAGTCTGGGGCTACACCTTC. Amino acids: CASSSRVWGYTF.

The CDR3 nucleotides read TGTGCCAGCAGTTACCCCAAAGGGACAGGGGACGAGCAGTACTTC. Protein sequence: CASSYPKGTGDEQYF. V and J are TRBV6-5 and TRBJ2-7, with 10 nucleotides matching TRBD1. Trimming removed 2 bases from V and 5 bases from J; junction bases left unmatched: 6. There are 15 residues in the CDR3. Germline V gene sequence: CDR1 MNHEY, CDR2 SVGAGI.

The chain joins TRBV29-1 to TRBJ1-2; no firm D call. V lost 4 bases and J 4 bases, leaving 16 bases between the germline ends. The germline V gene encodes CDR1 SQVTM and CDR2 ANQGSEA. This CDR3 is built from 14 residues. The chain's CDR3 is CSVVYAGSIYGYTF. The CDR3 coding sequence is TGCAGCGTTGTTTATGCGGGTTCAATCTATGGCTACACCTTC.

This clone appeared a few times. The chain is built from TRBV14 and TRBJ2-1, with 7 bases fitting TRBD1. The CDR3 runs to 15 residues. V dropped 2 bases and J dropped 8; count of bases not matched to a gene: 9. The germline gives CDR1 SGHDN, CDR2 FVKESK. CDR3 in DNA: TGTGCCAGCAGCCAACAGACAGGGATGGTGGATGAGCAGTTCTTC. Protein product: CASSQQTGMVDEQFF.

V is TRBV18 and J is TRBJ1-6; D is possibly TRBD1 (5 bases). The V and J ends lost 2 bases and 12 bases respectively, with 11 bases between them. Germline CDR1 reads KGHSH; CDR2 reads LQKENI. The CDR3 consists of 13 residues. The CDR3, as DNA: TGTGCCAGCTCACCAGGGACTGAAGAACCCCTCCACTTT. It is translated as CASSPGTEEPLHF.

The rearrangement joins TRBV28 to TRBJ1-5; D is ambiguous. The V end lost 3 bases, the J end lost 4 bases, and 13 bases lay between the germline ends. The CDR3 is made up of 15 amino acids. Germline lookup yields CDR1 MDHEN and CDR2 SYDVKM. Here the CDR3 DNA reads TGTGCCAGCAGTTTTAGTCGCTCCCTAAATCAGCCCCAGCATTTT. It codes for CASSFSRSLNQPQHF.